This TCR beta chain was obtained from a study of low-dose radiotherapy and immunotherapy resistance in tumors. TCR amplification ran 15 to 20 PCR cycles using constant-region and V-primer adapter primers. TCRdb called the reads again in MiXCR, with one record for every CDR3 protein. Here the sample spans tens of thousands of distinct CDR3 sequences, about 12% being singletons. The CDR3 contains 16 residues. Germline V lookup: CDR1 SGDLS, CDR2 YYNGEE. V shed 0 bases and J 10 bases; nucleotides not matched to a gene: 10. Time point defined: before trial treatment. Nivolumab, ipilimumab, aspirin, low-dose cyclophosphamide and low-dose radiotherapy were given to donors.

Sequencing used PBMCs, obtained before treatment. The chain couples TRBV9 to TRBJ2-1; 10 bases align to TRBD1. This receptor was taken from a female donor with ovarian cancer. The CDR3 nucleotides are TGTGCCAGCAGCGTAGGACGGACAGGGGGGACCGGGGAGCAGTTCTTC. This sequence encodes CASSVGRTGGTGEQFF.